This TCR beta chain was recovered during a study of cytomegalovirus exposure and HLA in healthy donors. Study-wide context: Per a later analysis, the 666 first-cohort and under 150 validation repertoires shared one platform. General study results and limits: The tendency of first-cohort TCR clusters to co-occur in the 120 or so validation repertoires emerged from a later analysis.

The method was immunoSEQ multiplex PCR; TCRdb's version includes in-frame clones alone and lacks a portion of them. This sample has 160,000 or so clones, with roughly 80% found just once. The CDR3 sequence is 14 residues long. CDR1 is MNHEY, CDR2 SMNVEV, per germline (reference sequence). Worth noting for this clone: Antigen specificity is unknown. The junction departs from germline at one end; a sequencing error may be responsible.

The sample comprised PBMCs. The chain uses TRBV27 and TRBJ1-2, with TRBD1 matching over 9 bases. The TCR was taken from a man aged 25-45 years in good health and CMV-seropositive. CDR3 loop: CASKITGGGDGYTF. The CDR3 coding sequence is TGTGCCAGCAAAATTACAGGGGGCGGGGATGGCTATACCTTC.